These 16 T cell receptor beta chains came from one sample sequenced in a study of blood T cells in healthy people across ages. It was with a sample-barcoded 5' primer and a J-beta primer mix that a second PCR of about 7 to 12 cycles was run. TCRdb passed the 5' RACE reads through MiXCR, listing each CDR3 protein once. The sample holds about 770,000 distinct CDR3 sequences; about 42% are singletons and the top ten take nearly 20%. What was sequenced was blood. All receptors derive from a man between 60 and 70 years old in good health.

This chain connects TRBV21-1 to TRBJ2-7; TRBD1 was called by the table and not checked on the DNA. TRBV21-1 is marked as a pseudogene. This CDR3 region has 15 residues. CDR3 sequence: CASSKEDRALVEQYF. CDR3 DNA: TGTGCCAGCAGCAAAGAGGACAGGGCCCTGGTCGAGCAGTACTTC.

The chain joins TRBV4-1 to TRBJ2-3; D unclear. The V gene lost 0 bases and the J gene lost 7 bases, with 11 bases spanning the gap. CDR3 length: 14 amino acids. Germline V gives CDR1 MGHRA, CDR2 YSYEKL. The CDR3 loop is CASSQDKLANTQYF. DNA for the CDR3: TGCGCCAGCAGCCAAGATAAGTTAGCCAATACGCAGTATTTT.

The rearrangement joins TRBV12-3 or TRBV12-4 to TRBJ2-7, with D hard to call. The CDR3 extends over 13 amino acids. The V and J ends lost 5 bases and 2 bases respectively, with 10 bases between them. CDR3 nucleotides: TGTGCCAGCAGTGCAGGCGTTGCCTACGAGCAGTACTTC. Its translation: CASSAGVAYEQYF.

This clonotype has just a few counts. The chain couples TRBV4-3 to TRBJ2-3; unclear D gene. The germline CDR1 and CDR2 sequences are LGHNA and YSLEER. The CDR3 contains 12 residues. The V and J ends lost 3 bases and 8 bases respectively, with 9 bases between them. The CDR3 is CASSQGIGTQYF. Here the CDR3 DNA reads TGCGCCAGCAGCCAGGGCATCGGTACGCAGTATTTT.

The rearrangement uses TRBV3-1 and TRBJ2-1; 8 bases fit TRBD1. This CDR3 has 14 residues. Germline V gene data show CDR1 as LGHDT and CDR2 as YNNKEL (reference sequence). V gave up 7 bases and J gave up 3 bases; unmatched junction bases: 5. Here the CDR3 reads CASTSDRVYNEQFF. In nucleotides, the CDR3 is TGTGCCAGCACTTCGGACAGGGTCTACAATGAGCAGTTCTTC.

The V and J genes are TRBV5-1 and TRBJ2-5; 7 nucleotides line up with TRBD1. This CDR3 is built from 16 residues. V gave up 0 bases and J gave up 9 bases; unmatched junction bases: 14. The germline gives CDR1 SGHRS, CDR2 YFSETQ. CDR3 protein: CASSLAIGTATGAQYF. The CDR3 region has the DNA TGCGCCAGCAGCTTGGCGATCGGGACAGCCACAGGGGCCCAGTACTTC.

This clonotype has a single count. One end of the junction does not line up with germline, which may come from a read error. This chain's CDR3 is CATSGDRDRGETQYF. CDR3 sequence (DNA): TGTGCCACCAGCGGAGATAGAGACAGGGGAGAGACCCAGTACTTC. This sequence joins TRBV15 and TRBJ2-5; 8 bases map to TRBD1. This CDR3 region has 15 residues. Germline V gene sequence: CDR1 LNHNV, CDR2 YYDKDF (reference sequence).

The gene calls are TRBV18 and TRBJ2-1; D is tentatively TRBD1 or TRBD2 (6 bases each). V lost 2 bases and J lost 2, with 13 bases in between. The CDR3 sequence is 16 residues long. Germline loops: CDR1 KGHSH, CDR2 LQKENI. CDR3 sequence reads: CASSPTFGGPYNEQFF. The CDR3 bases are TGTGCCAGCTCACCAACGTTTGGGGGGCCCTACAATGAGCAGTTCTTC.

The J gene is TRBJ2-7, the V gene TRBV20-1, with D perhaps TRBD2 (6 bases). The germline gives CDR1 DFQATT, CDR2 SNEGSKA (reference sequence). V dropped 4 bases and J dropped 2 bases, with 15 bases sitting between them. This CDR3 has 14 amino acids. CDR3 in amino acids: CSAIGGLATYEQYF. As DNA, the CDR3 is TGCAGTGCTATAGGTGGTCTAGCGACCTACGAGCAGTACTTC.

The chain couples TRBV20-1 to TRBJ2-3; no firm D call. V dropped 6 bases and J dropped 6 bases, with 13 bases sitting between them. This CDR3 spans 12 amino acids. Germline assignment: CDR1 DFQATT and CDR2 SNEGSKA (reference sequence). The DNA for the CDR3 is TGCAGTGCGCGACGGGCGATGGATACGCAGTATTTT. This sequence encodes CSARRAMDTQYF.

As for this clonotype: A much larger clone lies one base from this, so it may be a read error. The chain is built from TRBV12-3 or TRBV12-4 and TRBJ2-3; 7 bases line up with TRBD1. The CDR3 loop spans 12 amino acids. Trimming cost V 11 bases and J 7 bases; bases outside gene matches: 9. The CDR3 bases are TGTGCCTGCACCTACAGGGGAAATACGCAGTATTTT. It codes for CACTYRGNTQYF.

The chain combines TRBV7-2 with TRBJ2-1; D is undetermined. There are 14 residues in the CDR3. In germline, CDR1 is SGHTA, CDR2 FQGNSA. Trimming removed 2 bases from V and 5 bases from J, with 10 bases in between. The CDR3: CASSLRRVHNEQFF. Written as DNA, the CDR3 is TGTGCCAGCAGCTTAAGACGGGTACACAATGAGCAGTTCTTC. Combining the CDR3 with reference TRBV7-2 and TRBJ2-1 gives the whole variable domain GAGVSQSPSNKVTEKGKDVELRCDPISGHTALYWYRQSLGQGLEFLIYFQGNSAPDKSGLPSDRFSAERTGGSVSTLTIQRTQQEDSAVYLCASSLRRVHNEQFFGPGTRLTVL.

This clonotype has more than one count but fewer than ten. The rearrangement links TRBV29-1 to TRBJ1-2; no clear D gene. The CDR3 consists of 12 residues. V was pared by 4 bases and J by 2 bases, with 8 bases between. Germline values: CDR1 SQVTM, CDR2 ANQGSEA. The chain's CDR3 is CSVVVVNYGYTF. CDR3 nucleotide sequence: TGCAGCGTTGTGGTGGTAAACTATGGCTACACCTTC.

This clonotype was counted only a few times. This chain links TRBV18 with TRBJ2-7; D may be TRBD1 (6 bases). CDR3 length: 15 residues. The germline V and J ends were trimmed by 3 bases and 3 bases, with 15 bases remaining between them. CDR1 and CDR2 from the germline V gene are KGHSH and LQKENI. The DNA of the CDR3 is TGTGCCAGCTCACCCTTTCCAGGGGACCTCTACGAGCAGTACTTC. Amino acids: CASSPFPGDLYEQYF.

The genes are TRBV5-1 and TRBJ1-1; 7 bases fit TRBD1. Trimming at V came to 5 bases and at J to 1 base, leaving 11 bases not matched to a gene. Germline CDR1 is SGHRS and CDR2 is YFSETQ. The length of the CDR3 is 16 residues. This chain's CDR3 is CASSHTGVRRNTEAFF. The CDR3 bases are TGCGCCAGCAGTCATACAGGGGTGAGAAGGAACACTGAAGCTTTCTTT.

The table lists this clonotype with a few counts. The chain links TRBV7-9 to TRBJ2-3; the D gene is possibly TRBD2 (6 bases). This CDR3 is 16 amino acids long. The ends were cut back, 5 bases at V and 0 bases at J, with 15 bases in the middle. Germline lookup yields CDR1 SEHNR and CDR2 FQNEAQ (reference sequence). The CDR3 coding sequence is TGTGCCAGCAGCCCGAAGCGGACTATAAGCACAGATACGCAGTATTTT. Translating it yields CASSPKRTISTDTQYF.